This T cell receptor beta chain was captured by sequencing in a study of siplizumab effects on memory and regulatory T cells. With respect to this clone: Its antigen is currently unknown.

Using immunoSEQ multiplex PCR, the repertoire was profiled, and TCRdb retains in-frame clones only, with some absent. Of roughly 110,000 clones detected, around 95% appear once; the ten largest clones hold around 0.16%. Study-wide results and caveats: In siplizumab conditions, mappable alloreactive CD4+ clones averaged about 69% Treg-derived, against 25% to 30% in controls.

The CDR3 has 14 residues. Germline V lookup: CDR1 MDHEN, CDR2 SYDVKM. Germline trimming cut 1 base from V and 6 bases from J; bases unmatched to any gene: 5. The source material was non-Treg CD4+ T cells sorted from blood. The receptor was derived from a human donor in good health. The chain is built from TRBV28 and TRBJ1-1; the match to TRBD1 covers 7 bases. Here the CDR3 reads CASSLFSGTAEAFF. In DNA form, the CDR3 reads TGTGCCAGCAGTTTATTTTCGGGGACAGCTGAAGCTTTCTTT.